The clone carrying this TCR beta chain was detected only once. A junction end diverges from the germline sequence, so it may reflect a read error. The sample comes from a study of OX40 agonist ivuxolimab in advanced cancers. Profiled with immunoSEQ multiplex PCR; TCRdb holds only in-frame clones, not every one. The profile shows 55,000 or so clones, 87% of them singletons. The CDR3 is made up of 15 amino acids. Germline V CDR1 and CDR2: ENHRY, SYGVKD. The origin of this receptor is an adult with an advanced solid tumor such as melanoma, head and neck, liver or kidney cancer. J is TRBJ1-5 and V is TRBV10-3, with D maybe TRBD1 (6 bases). The sample was CD4+ or CD8+ T cells sorted from blood, taken in a trial of the OX40 agonist ivuxolimab. CDR3 sequence reads: CASSDPGQLDQPQHF. The DNA for the CDR3 is TGTGCCAGCAGTGACCCCGGACAGTTAGATCAGCCCCAGCATTTT.